These T cell receptor beta chains were read from a single sample in a study of cytomegalovirus exposure and HLA in healthy donors. Profiled with immunoSEQ multiplex PCR; TCRdb holds only in-frame clones, not every one. This table has under 150,000 clones, around 78% appearing once. Sequenced material: PBMCs. The receptors stem from a man aged 35-49 years in good health and CMV-seronegative. Both conserved end residues are trimmed from each CDR3.

V,J,CDR3
TRBV11-3,TRBJ2-7,ASSLLAGGPYEQY
TRBV18,TRBJ1-4,ASSPPNRGRGEKLF
TRBV14,TRBJ1-2,ASSQEPGGGSYGYT
TRBV6-4,TRBJ1-1,ASSQGLNTEAF
TRBV7-7,TRBJ2-2,ASSSLRSGELF
TRBV4-1,TRBJ2-1,ASSPPAGGFYNEQF
TRBV27,TRBJ1-2,ASSPITGVGYT
TRBV19,TRBJ2-1,ASSIERGGYNEQF
TRBV19,TRBJ2-4,ASSIGTDLLLAKNIQY
TRBV5-4,TRBJ2-7,ASSTSVGASYEQY
TRBV5-8,TRBJ2-7,ASSPGTGGFDEQY
TRBV11-2,TRBJ2-3,ASSLVTASEY
TRBV6-6,TRBJ1-5,ASSYSQGHQPQH
TRBV18,TRBJ2-7,ASSPAGLAGSYEQY
TRBV4-1,TRBJ2-1,ASGTSGSIAYNEQF
TRBV4-3,TRBJ1-4,ASSQTGSVGEKLF
TRBV10-3,TRBJ2-3,AISGGLAGLGKDTQY
TRBV2,TRBJ1-2,ASSRDRGLRGYT
TRBV5-6,TRBJ2-5,ASSLGLAGAWGVETQY
TRBV7-8,TRBJ2-5,ASRQPGQQETQY
TRBV10-3,TRBJ1-1,AISESDRQITEAF
TRBV6-1,TRBJ2-4,ATGFRQVTIQY
TRBV6-5,TRBJ1-2,ASSYGQGVSGYT
TRBV21-1,TRBJ1-6,ASSKRFRGTAKGSYNSPLH
TRBV5-8,TRBJ2-5,ASSLGQTNGETQY
TRBV5-1,TRBJ2-5,ASRDSPSRETQY
TRBV28,TRBJ2-2,ASSLLRGTGELF
TRBV7-8,TRBJ2-5,ASSTRGQGGETQY
TRBV18,TRBJ1-5,ASSPAAQGDHQPQH
TRBV7-2,TRBJ2-5,ASSLWDNQETQY
TRBV4-1,TRBJ1-3,ASSQDLNTIY
TRBV6-1,TRBJ1-3,ASREREDRGPGNTIY
TRBV6-1,TRBJ2-1,ASSEAGTGLGNEQF
TRBV15,TRBJ2-7,ATSRDRLAEQY
TRBV4-1,TRBJ2-7,ASSQRTGPYEQY
TRBV9,TRBJ2-1,ASSVFPRTSGAGYNEQF
TRBV9,TRBJ2-3,ASRGGLADTDTQY
TRBV4-1,TRBJ2-7,ASSRGSGSSYEQY
TRBV12-5,TRBJ1-1,ASGPPGQALTEAF
TRBV9,TRBJ2-2,ASSVGAGGEFTGELF
TRBV28,TRBJ2-2,ASSQDSTTGELF
TRBV11-1,TRBJ2-1,ASSSRDRGPREQF
TRBV27,TRBJ1-2,ASSLSTSDYGYT
TRBV6-6,TRBJ2-3,ASRPPGSASTDTQY
TRBV7-9,TRBJ1-2,AGSLRVGGAYGYT
TRBV4-3,TRBJ2-2,ASSKSGETGELF
TRBV6-6,TRBJ2-5,ASSYSGGVETQY
TRBV7-8,TRBJ1-4,ASSRVQGGEKLF
TRBV11-3,TRBJ2-1,ASSLEGREQF
TRBV28,TRBJ2-1,ASSFETDNEQF